This TCR beta chain was sequenced for a study of T cells in Graves' hyperthyroidism and ophthalmopathy. Germline V gene lookup returns CDR1 LNHNV and CDR2 YYDKDF (reference sequence). The CDR3 consists of 16 residues. Trimming cost V 5 bases and J 3 bases, with 20 bases left between them. There were TCR beta CDR3 regions amplified from RNA transcripts. An initial round of RT-PCR targeting the TCR CDR3 relied on the HTBI primer set. MiXCR was run by TCRdb on the multiplex PCR reads, yielding one entry per CDR3 protein. The sample gives approximately 740,000 distinct CDR3 sequences, 13% to 15% of which show up once; 10% is in the top ten.

The receptor comes from a woman younger than 35 with Graves' hyperthyroidism. Sequencing was carried out using blood. This sequence joins TRBV15 and TRBJ2-7; maybe TRBD1 (6 bases). CDR3 in DNA: TGTGCCACCAGCGGAAAAACAGGGTTAGGACTCTACGAGCAGTACTTC. It specifies CATSGKTGLGLYEQYF.